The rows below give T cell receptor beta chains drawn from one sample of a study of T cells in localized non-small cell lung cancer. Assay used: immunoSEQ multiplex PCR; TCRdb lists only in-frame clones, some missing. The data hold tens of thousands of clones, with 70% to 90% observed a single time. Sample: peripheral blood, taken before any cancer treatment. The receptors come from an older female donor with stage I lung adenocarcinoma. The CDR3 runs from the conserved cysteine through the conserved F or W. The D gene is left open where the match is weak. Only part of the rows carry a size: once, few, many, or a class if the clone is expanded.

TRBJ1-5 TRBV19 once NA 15 CASSQNSGSNQPQHF TGTGCCAGTAGTCAAAACTCCGGGAGCAATCAGCCCCAGCATTTT
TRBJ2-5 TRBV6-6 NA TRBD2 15 CASSSFSGVQETQYF TGTGCCAGCAGTTCCTTTAGCGGGGTCCAAGAGACCCAGTACTTC
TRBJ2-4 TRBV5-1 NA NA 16 CASSLAHSEMENIQYF TGCGCCAGCAGCTTGGCGCACAGTGAGATGGAGAACATTCAGTACTTC
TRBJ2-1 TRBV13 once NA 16 CASSVQWDFPYNEQFF TGTGCCAGCAGCGTACAGTGGGACTTCCCCTACAATGAGCAGTTCTTC
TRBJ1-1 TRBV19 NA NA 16 CASTLRAGGIATEAFF TGTGCCAGTACCCTAAGGGCGGGGGGGATCGCCACTGAAGCTTTCTTT
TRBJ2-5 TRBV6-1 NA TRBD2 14 CASTKGASGETQYF TGTGCCAGCACCAAAGGGGCTAGCGGGGAGACCCAGTACTTC
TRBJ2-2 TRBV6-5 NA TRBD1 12 CASRHGTGILFF TGTGCCAGCAGACACGGGACAGGGATCCTGTTTTTT
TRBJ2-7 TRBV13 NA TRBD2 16 CASSFRTSGTIGEQYF TGTGCCAGCAGCTTTCGGACTAGCGGAACTATCGGTGAGCAGTACTTC
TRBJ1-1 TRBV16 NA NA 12 CASSQFASGDFF TGTGCCAGCAGCCAATTCGCGTCAGGGGATTTCTTT
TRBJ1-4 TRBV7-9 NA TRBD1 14 CASRTGTANEKLFF TGTGCCAGCAGGACCGGGACAGCTAATGAAAAACTGTTTTTT
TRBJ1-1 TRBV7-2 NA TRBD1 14 CASSFNMGQAEAFF TGTGCCAGCAGCTTTAACATGGGACAGGCTGAAGCTTTCTTT
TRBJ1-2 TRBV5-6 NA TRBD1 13 CASGQGRNYGYTF TGTGCCAGCGGACAGGGGAGAAACTATGGCTACACCTTC
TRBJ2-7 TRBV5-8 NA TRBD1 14 CASNTGQGSYEQYF TGTGCCAGCAACACGGGACAGGGGTCCTACGAGCAGTACTTC
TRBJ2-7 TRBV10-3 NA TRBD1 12 CAITGTGREQYF TGTGCCATCACCGGGACAGGGCGAGAGCAGTACTTC
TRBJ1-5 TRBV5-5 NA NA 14 CASSLRDSNQPQHF TGTGCCAGCAGCCTCAGGGATAGCAATCAGCCCCAGCATTTT
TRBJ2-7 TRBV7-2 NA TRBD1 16 CASSLDTYRGTYEQYF TGTGCCAGCAGCTTAGATACATACAGGGGCACCTACGAGCAGTACTTC
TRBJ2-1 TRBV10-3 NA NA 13 CAISDTSWREQFF TGTGCCATCAGTGATACCAGCTGGCGGGAGCAGTTCTTC
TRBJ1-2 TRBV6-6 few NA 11 CASSYSDGYTF TGTGCCAGCAGTTACTCCGACGGCTACACCTTC
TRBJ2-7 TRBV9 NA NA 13 CARGGHLGYEQYF TGTGCCAGGGGGGGACACCTAGGGTACGAGCAGTACTTC
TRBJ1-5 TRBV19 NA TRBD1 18 CASRHTGTGGISNQPQHF TGTGCCAGTAGGCACACCGGGACAGGGGGAATTAGCAATCAGCCCCAGCATTTT
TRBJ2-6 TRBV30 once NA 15 CAWSDQGGRLAVLTF TGTGCCTGGAGTGATCAAGGGGGGAGGTTAGCCGTCCTGACTTTC
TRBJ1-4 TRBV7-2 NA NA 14 CASSLGGKGEKLFF TGTGCCAGCAGCTTAGGGGGGAAAGGGGAAAAACTGTTTTTT
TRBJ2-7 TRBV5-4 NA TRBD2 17 CASSASLAASFSYEQYF TGTGCCAGCAGCGCGTCACTAGCGGCCAGTTTCTCCTACGAGCAGTACTTC
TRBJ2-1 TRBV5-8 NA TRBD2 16 CASRPRLAGGNNEQFF TGTGCCAGCAGGCCCCGTCTAGCGGGGGGGAACAATGAGCAGTTCTTC
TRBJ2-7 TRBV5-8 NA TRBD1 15 CASTTGTGPSYEQYF TGTGCCAGCACGACCGGGACAGGTCCCTCCTACGAGCAGTACTTC
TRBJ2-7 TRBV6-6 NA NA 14 CASSYPRGAYEQYF TGTGCCAGCAGTTACCCTAGGGGGGCTTACGAGCAGTACTTC
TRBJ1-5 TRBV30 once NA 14 CAWSARAGDQPQHF TGTGCCTGGAGTGCCCGTGCTGGTGATCAGCCCCAGCATTTT
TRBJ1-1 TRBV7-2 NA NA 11 CASSLDREAFF TGTGCCAGCAGCTTAGATCGGGAAGCTTTCTTT
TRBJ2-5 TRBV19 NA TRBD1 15 CASSRGQDLQETQYF TGTGCCAGTAGTAGAGGACAGGACCTCCAAGAGACCCAGTACTTC
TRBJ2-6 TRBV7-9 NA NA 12 CASSSRANVLTF TGTGCCAGCAGCTCCAGGGCCAACGTCCTGACTTTC
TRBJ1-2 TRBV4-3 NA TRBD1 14 CASSQQGGGYGYTF TGCGCCAGCAGCCAACAGGGGGGTGGATATGGCTACACCTTC
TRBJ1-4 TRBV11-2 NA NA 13 CASSLGGSEKLFF TGTGCCAGCAGCTTGGGAGGCAGTGAAAAACTGTTTTTT
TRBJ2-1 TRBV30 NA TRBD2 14 CAWSAAGGPYEQFF TGTGCCTGGAGTGCGGCGGGGGGGCCTTATGAGCAGTTCTTC
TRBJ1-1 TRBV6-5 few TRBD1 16 CASSLGQGAGSTEAFF TGTGCCAGCAGTTTGGGACAGGGGGCTGGGAGCACTGAAGCTTTCTTT
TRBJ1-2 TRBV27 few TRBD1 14 CASSLGTGNYGYTF TGTGCCAGCAGTCTGGGGACAGGGAACTATGGCTACACCTTC
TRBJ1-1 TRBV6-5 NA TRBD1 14 CAALPGQGNTEAFF TGTGCCGCCCTCCCCGGACAGGGTAACACTGAAGCTTTCTTT
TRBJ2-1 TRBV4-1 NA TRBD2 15 CASSQELAGYNEQFF TGCGCCAGCAGCCAAGAACTAGCGGGCTACAATGAGCAGTTCTTC
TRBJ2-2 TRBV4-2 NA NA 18 CASSGGGAGGPDTGELFF TGTGCCAGCAGCGGAGGTGGGGCAGGGGGGCCAGACACCGGGGAGCTGTTTTTT
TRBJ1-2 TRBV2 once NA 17 CASRPLRRVGSDYGYTF TGTGCCAGCAGGCCCCTCCGAAGGGTTGGTTCGGACTATGGCTACACCTTC
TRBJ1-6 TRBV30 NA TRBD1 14 CAWGAPQQGIPLHF TGTGCCTGGGGCGCTCCACAACAGGGGATCCCCCTCCACTTT
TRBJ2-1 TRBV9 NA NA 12 CASSVEPHEQFF TGTGCCAGCAGCGTAGAACCTCATGAGCAGTTCTTC
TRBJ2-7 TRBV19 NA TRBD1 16 CASSTLLTGVHHEQYF TGTGCCAGTAGTACCCTACTGACAGGGGTCCATCACGAGCAGTACTTC
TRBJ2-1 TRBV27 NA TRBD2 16 CASSPRTSLLTGRQFF TGTGCCAGCAGTCCAAGGACTAGCTTACTGACGGGGCGGCAGTTCTTC
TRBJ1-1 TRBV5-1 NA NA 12 CASSLGKVEAFF TGCGCCAGCAGCTTAGGGAAGGTAGAAGCTTTCTTT
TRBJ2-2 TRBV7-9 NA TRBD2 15 CASSHTSENTGELFF TGTGCCAGCAGCCACACTAGCGAGAACACCGGGGAGCTGTTTTTT
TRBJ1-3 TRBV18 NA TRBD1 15 CASSPGTERGDTIYF TGTGCCAGCTCACCTGGGACAGAGCGTGGAGACACCATATATTTT
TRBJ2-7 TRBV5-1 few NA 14 CASSLGFGPVEQYF TGCGCCAGCAGCTTGGGGTTCGGGCCGGTAGAGCAGTACTTC
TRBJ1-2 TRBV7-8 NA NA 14 CASSELSGDYGYTF TGTGCCAGCAGCGAACTCTCAGGAGACTATGGCTACACCTTC
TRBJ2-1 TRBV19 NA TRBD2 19 CASSIESGGLAGSYNEQFF TGTGCCAGTAGTATAGAATCAGGGGGACTAGCGGGATCCTACAATGAGCAGTTCTTC
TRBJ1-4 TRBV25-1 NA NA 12 CASSSVGEKLFF TGTGCCAGCAGTTCGGTCGGGGAAAAACTGTTTTTT
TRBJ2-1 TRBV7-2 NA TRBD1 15 CASTTGQGQYNEQFF TGTGCCAGCACCACAGGACAGGGGCAATACAATGAGCAGTTCTTC
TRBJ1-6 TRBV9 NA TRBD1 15 CASSSQTGANSPLHF TGTGCCAGCAGCTCCCAGACAGGGGCTAATTCACCCCTCCACTTT
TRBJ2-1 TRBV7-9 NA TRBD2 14 CASTLAGGINEQFF TGTGCCAGCACTCTAGCGGGGGGTATCAATGAGCAGTTCTTC